Presented here are 30 T cell receptor beta chains from one specimen sequenced in a study of blood T cell repertoires in COVID-19. Sequencing was performed with immunoSEQ multiplex PCR; in TCRdb, only in-frame clones are kept and a portion is missing. The repertoire holds roughly 54,000 clones, 90% to 95% seen once, with around 4.2% in the top ten. Sequenced input: peripheral blood. These receptors came from a man aged 45 to 65 with acute or convalescent COVID-19.

The V and J genes are TRBV12-3 or TRBV12-4 and TRBJ2-5; tentatively, D is TRBD2 (6 bases). Trimming pared 6 bases from V and 6 bases from J, leaving 11 bases between. The CDR3 spans 12 residues. As DNA, the CDR3 is TGTGCCAGCAGAGCGGGTGTGAAGACCCAGTACTTC. Its protein is CASRAGVKTQYF.

V is TRBV10-3 and J is TRBJ1-4; a weak D match, TRBD1 (5 bases). The CDR3 extends over 13 amino acids. Germline CDR1 reads ENHRY; CDR2 reads SYGVKD. V was shortened by 6 bases and J by 7 bases, with 12 bases between the two germline ends. CDR3 region: CAISGGLFEKLFF. Written as DNA, the CDR3 is TGTGCCATCAGCGGGGGACTCTTTGAAAAACTGTTTTTT.

The CDR3 is CASSPRPRTGRNLAKNIQYF. CDR3 nucleotide sequence: TGTGCCAGCAGCCCCCGCCCGAGGACTGGCCGTAATCTAGCCAAAAACATTCAGTACTTC. The V call is TRBV7-8, the J call TRBJ2-4, with D perhaps matching TRBD2 (5 bases). V was clipped by 5 bases and J by 0 bases, with 26 bases between them. Looked up from germline, CDR1 is SGHVS and CDR2 is FQNEAQ. CDR3 length: 20 residues.

V usage is TRBV19 and J usage is TRBJ2-1; 7 nucleotides align to TRBD1. The CDR3 loop spans 14 amino acids. Per germline, CDR1 LNHDA and CDR2 SQIVND (reference sequence). The V gene end was trimmed by 7 bases and the J gene end by 4 bases; junction bases not matched to a gene: 7. This CDR3 reads CASTFGTDYNEQFF. The CDR3 nucleotides read TGTGCCAGTACCTTCGGGACAGATTACAATGAGCAGTTCTTC.

This clone was seen only once. CDR3 sequence: CASSQKREDRTDTQYF. CDR3 DNA: TGTGCCAGCAGCCAAAAGAGGGAAGACCGCACAGATACGCAGTATTTT. This rearrangement joins TRBV3-1 (or the pseudogene TRBV3-2) to TRBJ2-3; D perhaps matches TRBD2 (5 bases). V shed 2 bases and J shed 1 base, with 13 bases lying between them. This CDR3 has 16 amino acids. Germline CDR1 is LGHDT and CDR2 is YNNKEL (reference sequence).

The V call is TRBV11-3, the J call TRBJ1-1; TRBD1 is a possible D gene (6 bases). Germline CDR1 is SGHNT and CDR2 is YENEEA. This CDR3 region has 14 residues. V dropped 2 bases and J dropped 8 bases, with 15 bases sitting between them. The CDR3 coding sequence is TGTGCCAGCAGCTTACATGCAGGGGCCGGGGAAGCTTTCTTT. This sequence encodes CASSLHAGAGEAFF.

The chain joins TRBV21-1 to TRBJ2-3; the table names TRBD2, a call not compared with the DNA. TRBV21-1 is recorded as a pseudogene. The CDR3 runs 16 residues. The CDR3, as DNA: TGTGCCAGCAGCAGGGGGACTAGCAGATGCACAGATACGCAGTATTTT. Translating gives CASSRGTSRCTDTQYF.

V and J are TRBV4-3 and TRBJ1-2; D is ambiguous. The CDR3 totals 14 residues. Germline V gene data show CDR1 as LGHNA and CDR2 as YSLEER. V was pared by 0 bases and J by 6 bases, with 11 bases between. CDR3 loop: CASSQDRLLDGYTF. The CDR3 DNA reads as TGCGCCAGCAGCCAAGACAGGCTCCTTGATGGCTACACCTTC.

The chain couples TRBV21-1 to TRBJ2-4; TRBD1, the table's D call, was not compared with the DNA. TRBV21-1 is recorded as a pseudogene. This CDR3 has 16 residues. CDR3 in amino acids: CASSEPGQGRGNIQYF. The CDR3 region has the DNA TGTGCCAGCAGCGAACCGGGACAGGGGAGAGGAAACATTCAGTACTTC.

The chain carries TRBV27 and TRBJ2-1, with D tentatively TRBD2 (5 bases). Trimming stripped 1 base from V and 4 bases from J, with 26 bases between. Germline-derived CDR1 and CDR2 are MNHEY and SMNVEV (reference sequence). This CDR3 contains 20 residues. The CDR3 spells CASSLFPPLLPVGVYNEQFF. CDR3 in DNA: TGTGCCAGCAGTTTATTCCCCCCTCTCTTGCCGGTCGGGGTATACAATGAGCAGTTCTTC.

The gene calls are TRBV7-9 and TRBJ2-7; tentative D call: TRBD1 (6 bases). Trimming shortened V by 2 bases and J by 1 base, and 15 bases separated the two germline ends. Per germline, CDR1 SEHNR and CDR2 FQNEAQ (reference sequence). This CDR3 contains 16 residues. DNA for the CDR3: TGTGCCAGCAGCTTACGGGGCAGGGGACCTTCCTACGAGCAGTACTTC. This gives the protein CASSLRGRGPSYEQYF.

The gene calls are TRBV24-1 and TRBJ1-5; D remains unclear. The CDR3 contains 15 residues. Germline V gene lookup returns CDR1 KGHDR and CDR2 SFDVKD. V dropped 5 bases and J dropped 3 bases, with 13 bases sitting between them. The CDR3 spells CATSANTDSNQPQHF. The CDR3 DNA is TGTGCCACCAGTGCCAACACGGACTCCAATCAGCCCCAGCATTTT.

The chain joins TRBV10-3 to TRBJ1-4; a weak D match, TRBD1 (5 bases). The CDR3 covers 13 residues. The germline CDR1 and CDR2 sequences are ENHRY and SYGVKD. Between the trimmed V and J ends, which lost 8 bases and 6 bases, there was a span of 13 bases. CDR3 in DNA: TGTGCCATCTCGGGGACTAGGGATGAAAAACTGTTTTTT. It translates to CAISGTRDEKLFF.

The chain has TRBV18 and TRBJ1-1; D possibly corresponds to TRBD1 (5 bases). The CDR3 loop spans 12 amino acids. Trimming pared 2 bases from V and 11 bases from J, leaving 12 bases between. Germline V CDR1 and CDR2: KGHSH, LQKENI. The CDR3 DNA reads as TGTGCCAGCTCACCAGGGACGGGAGAGGCTTTCTTT. This codes for CASSPGTGEAFF. Filled out from reference TRBV18 and TRBJ1-1, the complete variable domain reads NAGVMQNPRHLVRRRGQEARLRCSPMKGHSHVYWYRQLPEEGLKFMVYLQKENIIDESGMPKERFSAEFPKEGPSILRIQQVVRGDSAAYFCASSPGTGEAFFGQGTRLTVV.

The rearrangement joins TRBV10-1 to TRBJ2-3; 8 positions match TRBD2. The CDR3 has 13 residues. The junction had 4 bases not matched to a gene; V was cut back by 7 bases and J by 4 bases. The V gene's germline CDR1 is WNHNN and CDR2 SYGVQD (reference sequence). As DNA, the CDR3 is TGCGCCAGCAAGCGGGAGAGATCAGATACGCAGTATTTT. Protein product: CASKRERSDTQYF.

This clone was observed once. The rearrangement joins TRBV3-1 (or the pseudogene TRBV3-2) to TRBJ2-2; 7 nucleotides agree with TRBD1. This CDR3 has 16 amino acids. The germline CDR1 and CDR2 sequences are LGHDT and YNNKEL (reference sequence). J lost 4 bases, V lost 6 bases, and 11 bases had no gene match. CDR3 coding DNA: TGTGCCAGCAGTCGTATAGGGACAGCAACCACCGGGGAGCTGTTTTTT. Amino acids: CASSRIGTATTGELFF.

The chain combines TRBV3-1 (or the pseudogene TRBV3-2) with TRBJ1-5; tentatively, D is TRBD1 (5 bases). CDR3 length: 15 residues. In germline, CDR1 is LGHDT, CDR2 YNNKEL (reference sequence). The V and J ends lost 5 bases and 6 bases respectively, with 17 bases between them. DNA for the CDR3: TGTGCCAGCAGCAGGACATATGGTTCGGGTCAGCCCCAGCATTTT. Protein product: CASSRTYGSGQPQHF.

The chain has TRBV28 and TRBJ2-5; 7 nucleotides match TRBD1. J was trimmed by 3 bases and V by 7 bases; bases with no gene match: 11. The CDR3 has 15 amino acids. Germline loops: CDR1 MDHEN, CDR2 SYDVKM. This CDR3 is CASKGQLRLKETQYF. CDR3 DNA sequence: TGTGCCAGCAAGGGACAGCTGCGTCTGAAAGAGACCCAGTACTTC.

This chain uses TRBV6-5 with TRBJ2-1, with 7 bases lining up with TRBD1. The CDR3 runs to 11 residues. Germline CDR1 is MNHEY and CDR2 is SVGAGI. V trimming: 7 bases; J trimming: 7 bases; junction bases outside the gene matches: 1. CDR3 nucleotide sequence: TGTGCCAGCAACAGGGGTAATGAGCAGTTCTTC. It translates to CASNRGNEQFF.

As concerns this clone: Germline and junction disagree at one end, which may indicate a read error. The rearrangement joins TRBV3-1 (or the pseudogene TRBV3-2) to TRBJ2-5; tentatively, D is TRBD2 (6 bases). The CDR3 is 13 residues long. CDR1 LGHDT and CDR2 YNNKEL come from the germline V gene (reference sequence). CDR3 in amino acids: CASSQRGSGVGNF. CDR3 nucleotide sequence: TGTGCCAGCAGCCAAAGGGGATCGGGAGTAGGGAACTTC.

The chain joins TRBV10-1 to TRBJ1-6; TRBD1 agrees at 7 bases. The CDR3 sequence is 17 residues long. Trimming removed 7 bases from V and 7 bases from J; junction bases left unmatched: 16. Germline loops: CDR1 WNHNN, CDR2 SYGVQD (reference sequence). The CDR3 region has the DNA TGCGCCAGCAACATACCCCGACAGGGCGGGCGAAATTCACCCCTCCACTTT. This encodes CASNIPRQGGRNSPLHF.

The chain uses TRBV6-5 and TRBJ2-5; 8 nucleotides align to TRBD1. Germline CDR1 reads MNHEY; CDR2 reads SVGAGI. V dropped 4 bases and J dropped 2; count of bases not matched to a gene: 6. The CDR3 is 15 residues long. The CDR3 here is CASSSPRDRQETQYF. The CDR3 DNA sequence: TGTGCCAGCAGTTCCCCCCGGGACAGGCAAGAGACCCAGTACTTC.

This chain uses TRBV12-3 or TRBV12-4 with TRBJ1-6; 9 positions match TRBD1. The CDR3 covers 13 residues. V was pared by 7 bases and J by 8 bases, with 3 bases of the junction left unmatched. The DNA of the CDR3 is TGTGCCAGCACCTGGACAGGGGATTCACCCCTCCACTTT. Translating it yields CASTWTGDSPLHF.

J is TRBJ1-2 and V is TRBV4-1; D is unclear. The V gene lost 0 bases and the J gene lost 0 bases, with 14 bases spanning the gap. The germline CDR1 and CDR2 sequences are MGHRA and YSYEKL. This CDR3 contains 17 residues. For the CDR3, the DNA is TGCGCCAGCAGCCAAGAAACTATGAGGGCAACTAACTATGGCTACACCTTC. Residues: CASSQETMRATNYGYTF.

The V and J genes are TRBV7-2 and TRBJ1-5; 11 bases align to TRBD1. Germline lookup yields CDR1 SGHTA and CDR2 FQGNSA. The V gene end was trimmed by 1 base and the J gene end by 6 bases; junction bases not matched to a gene: 2. This CDR3 is built from 15 residues. The CDR3 reads CASSLGGTGGQPQHF. The CDR3, as DNA: TGTGCCAGCAGCTTAGGGGGGACAGGGGGTCAGCCCCAGCATTTT.

The chain links TRBV5-4 to TRBJ2-5, with TRBD2 identical over 10 bases. Per germline, CDR1 SGHNT and CDR2 YYREEE (reference sequence). Trimming at V came to 1 base and at J to 3 bases, leaving 3 bases not matched to a gene. This CDR3 spans 15 amino acids. CDR3 sequence (DNA): TGTGCCAGCAGCTTGTTAGGACTAGCGGAAGAGACCCAGTACTTC. Residues: CASSLLGLAEETQYF.

This chain joins TRBV18 and TRBJ1-1, with 9 bases aligning to TRBD1. Losses at the gene ends were 3 bases for V and 6 bases for J; bases not matched to a gene: 8. Germline V CDR1 and CDR2: KGHSH, LQKENI. The CDR3 has 15 amino acids. CDR3 residues: CASSPSTGGMPEAFF. The DNA for the CDR3 is TGTGCCAGCTCACCCTCGACAGGGGGGATGCCTGAAGCTTTCTTT. Supplemented by reference TRBV18 and TRBJ1-1, the full variable domain reads NAGVMQNPRHLVRRRGQEARLRCSPMKGHSHVYWYRQLPEEGLKFMVYLQKENIIDESGMPKERFSAEFPKEGPSILRIQQVVRGDSAAYFCASSPSTGGMPEAFFGQGTRLTVV.

CDR3 sequence: CASRTGNSYEQYF. The CDR3 DNA reads as TGTGCCAGCAGGACAGGTAACTCCTACGAGCAGTACTTC. This sequence joins TRBV12-3 or TRBV12-4 and TRBJ2-7, with a tentative D call TRBD1 (6 bases). This CDR3 is built from 13 residues. V was cut by 6 bases and J by 0 bases, with 9 bases left in between.

J is TRBJ1-3 and V is TRBV2; a weak D match, TRBD1 (5 bases). Germline V CDR1 and CDR2: SNHLY, FYNNEI. The CDR3 is 14 amino acids. With 2 bases removed from V and 3 bases from J, the gap between germline ends came to 8 bases. The CDR3 loop is CASSESGGGNTIYF. DNA of the CDR3: TGTGCCAGCAGTGAATCCGGGGGTGGAAACACCATATATTTT.

The V gene is TRBV2, the J gene TRBJ1-1, with a tentative D call TRBD1 (5 bases). Germline assignment: CDR1 SNHLY and CDR2 FYNNEI. The CDR3 totals 18 residues. V was clipped by 5 bases and J by 3 bases, with 25 bases between them. The CDR3 coding sequence is TGTGCCAGCAGTACCTCCAAGGAAGGAGGGGTTCGCGACACTGAAGCTTTCTTT. The encoded protein is CASSTSKEGGVRDTEAFF.